This is a list of T cell receptor beta chains from one sample in a study of blood T cell repertoires in COVID-19. Produced via immunoSEQ multiplex PCR; TCRdb's table is partial and in-frame only. Among fewer than 65,000 clones listed, roughly 80% were seen once. Sequencing input: peripheral blood. The source of these receptors is a human donor in a cohort sampled during active COVID-19. Each CDR3 is given with its conserved first and last residue. The order of the fields is clone size, D gene, V gene, J gene, CDR3 DNA, CDR3 protein. A D gene is named only where the DNA matches it firmly. Expanded clones get a size class; other rows say once, few or many, or leave the size out.

NA	NA	TRBV23-1	TRBJ1-4	TGCGCCAGCAGTCCCCGTATGGCGGGGCTTAATGAAAAACTGTTTTTT	CASSPRMAGLNEKLFF
few	TRBD1	TRBV7-2	TRBJ1-6	TGTGCCAGCACCCTTCGGGGGGGGACAGGGGGCGAGGCTGGTTCACCCCTCCACTTT	CASTLRGGTGGEAGSPLHF
once	NA	TRBV15	TRBJ2-5	TGTGCCACCAGCAGGTTGCGGTCAGGACAGTCGCTGGAGACCCAGTACTTC	CATSRLRSGQSLETQYF
few	NA	TRBV29-1	TRBJ1-6	TGCAGCGTTAAGACAGACACAGATAATTCACCCCTCCACTTT	CSVKTDTDNSPLHF
NA	TRBD1	TRBV6-2/TRBV6-3	TRBJ1-1	TGTGCCAGCAGTTACTCCAGGACAGGGCCAAACACTGAAGCTTTCTTT	CASSYSRTGPNTEAFF
NA	TRBD2	TRBV24-1	TRBJ2-2	TGTGCCACCAGTAACGGAGGGAGGGACACCGGGGAGCTGTTTTTT	CATSNGGRDTGELFF
few	TRBD1	TRBV4-1	TRBJ2-7	TGCGCCAGCAGCCGTGACCTAGGGACAGGCTACGAGCAGTACTTC	CASSRDLGTGYEQYF
NA	NA	TRBV28	TRBJ1-2	TGTGCCAGCAGTACCCCCGGGGGAGCCTATGGCTACACCTTC	CASSTPGGAYGYTF
NA	TRBD1	TRBV14	TRBJ1-2	TGTGCCAGCAGCCACGGACAGGGGGTACAACGGGGAGGCTACACCTTC	CASSHGQGVQRGGYTF
NA	NA	TRBV6-5	TRBJ1-1	TGTGCCAGCAGTTACCTCGGGGGGCAGAACACTGAAGCTTTCTTT	CASSYLGGQNTEAFF
NA	TRBD1	TRBV24-1	TRBJ2-5	TGTGCCACCAGTGACTCCGACAGGGAGAGTCGAGAGACCCAGTACTTC	CATSDSDRESRETQYF
once	TRBD2	TRBV9	TRBJ2-1	TGTGCCAGCAGCGTAGGGACTAGCGGATACAATGAGCAGTTCTTC	CASSVGTSGYNEQFF
few	TRBD1	TRBV6-5	TRBJ2-6	TGTGCCAGCGGCCTCAGGGGGCTCGGGGCCAACGTCCTGACTTTC	CASGLRGLGANVLTF
NA	TRBD2	TRBV18	TRBJ2-7	TGTGCCAGCTCACCACCGGCGGGGGGGCTGAACGAGCAGTACTTC	CASSPPAGGLNEQYF
NA	NA	TRBV7-2	TRBJ1-5	TGTGCCAGCAGCTTTAACAACAACCAGCCCCAGCATTTT	CASSFNNNQPQHF
NA	NA	TRBV6-6	TRBJ1-1	TGTGCCAGCAGTCCCATGGGCCCGCGGGCCGACACTGAAGCTTTCTTT	CASSPMGPRADTEAFF
NA	NA	TRBV19	TRBJ1-1	TGTGCCAGTAGGCCCTCGTCCGACAACATGAACACTGAAGCTTTCTTT	CASRPSSDNMNTEAFF
NA	NA	TRBV25-1	TRBJ1-1	TGTGCCAGCAGTGAATCCCAGGGGAGGAACACTGAAGCTTTCTTT	CASSESQGRNTEAFF
NA	NA	TRBV7-9	TRBJ2-5	TGTGCCAGCAGCTTATTCCCTAGCCAGGAGACCCAGTACTTC	CASSLFPSQETQYF
NA	TRBD2	TRBV4-3	TRBJ2-1	TGCGCCAGCAGCCAAACTAGCGGGGGCTACAATGAGCAGTTCTTC	CASSQTSGGYNEQFF
NA	NA	TRBV6-6	TRBJ1-2	TGTGCCAGCAGTTCTAGTGCCGGGGGGTACTATGGCTACACCTTC	CASSSSAGGYYGYTF
NA	TRBD1	TRBV19	TRBJ2-5	TGTGCCAGTAGTATGGACAGGTGGGGCCAAGAGACCCAGTACTTC	CASSMDRWGQETQYF
NA	NA	TRBV11-2	TRBJ2-1	TGTGCCAGCACCTTGGGCCCCCTGCAGTTCTTC	CASTLGPLQFF
NA	NA	TRBV6-4	TRBJ1-1	TGTGCCAGCAGGTCCTGGCAGGGATGGGCTGAAGCTTTCTTT	CASRSWQGWAEAFF
NA	TRBD1	TRBV28	TRBJ1-6	TGTGCCAGCAGTTTTAACAGGGGTGGGTCACCCCTCCACTTT	CASSFNRGGSPLHF
NA	TRBD1	TRBV6-5	TRBJ1-6	TGTGCCAGCAGTCGGACAGGGGAAGTTTCACCCCTCCACTTT	CASSRTGEVSPLHF
NA	NA	TRBV11-2	TRBJ2-7	TGTGCCAGCAGCCCCTCCCGGCGACTTGGGTCCCCTGAGCAGTACTTC	CASSPSRRLGSPEQYF
NA	TRBD2	TRBV11-2	TRBJ2-3	TGTGCCAGCAGCCCTACCCTCCTCAGCGGGGGGAGAGATACGCAGTATTTT	CASSPTLLSGGRDTQYF
once	NA	TRBV20-1	TRBJ1-2	TGCAGTGCTAGAATCAGCTATGGCTACACCTTC	CSARISYGYTF
NA	TRBD1	TRBV4-3	TRBJ1-2	TGCGCCAGCAGCCAAGACTTGACAGGGGAACACTATGGCTACACCTTC	CASSQDLTGEHYGYTF
NA	NA	TRBV5-1	TRBJ1-4	TGCGCCAGCAGCTTGGCCCCAGCAGGAAAAGGCGAAAAACTGTTTTTT	CASSLAPAGKGEKLFF
NA	TRBD1	TRBV7-9	TRBJ2-2	TGTGCCAGCAGCTCGACAGGGACCACCGGGGAGCTGTTTTTT	CASSSTGTTGELFF
NA	NA	TRBV6-5	TRBJ2-6	TGTGCCAGCAGTCGACAGGTCTCTGGGGCCAACGTCCTGACTTTC	CASSRQVSGANVLTF
NA	TRBD2	TRBV4-1	TRBJ2-7	TGCGCCAGCAGCCAGGTTCGCGGGGGGGCAATCTACGAGCAGTACTTC	CASSQVRGGAIYEQYF
NA	NA	TRBV4-1	TRBJ2-6	TGCGCCAGCAGCCAAGATGGACAGTTGCACTCTGGGGCCAACGTCCTGACTTTC	CASSQDGQLHSGANVLTF
NA	TRBD1	TRBV28	TRBJ2-7	TGTGCCAGCACCCAAGTAGCCGGGACAGGGGCAGGCTACGAGCAGTACTTC	CASTQVAGTGAGYEQYF
NA	TRBD1	TRBV30	TRBJ2-7	TGTGCCTGGAGCCAGACAGGGGGGTTGTACGAGCAGTACTTC	CAWSQTGGLYEQYF
NA	TRBD1	TRBV4-3	TRBJ2-3	TGCGCCAGCAGCCCCCAGGGGGCAAGTACAGATACGCAGTATTTT	CASSPQGASTDTQYF
once	NA	TRBV11-2	TRBJ2-2	TGTGCCAGCAGCTCTAAACAGGGAAATCAATGGGAGCTGTTTTTT	CASSSKQGNQWELFF
once	NA	TRBV28	TRBJ2-1	TGTGCCAGCAGTTTAACACTACGAGGCCATGAGCAGTTCTTC	CASSLTLRGHEQFF
NA	TRBD1	TRBV3-1/TRBV3-2	TRBJ1-1	TGTGCCAGCAGCCGTCCCGGGACAGCCATGAACACTGAAGCTTTCTTT	CASSRPGTAMNTEAFF
NA	NA	TRBV3-1/TRBV3-2	TRBJ1-5	TGTGCCAGCAGCCAAGCTAGGTGGTCGTCGAATCAGCCCCAGCATTTT	CASSQARWSSNQPQHF